Listed here are 16 T cell receptor beta chains from one sample, sequenced in a study of T cells after yellow fever vaccination. MiXCR was run by TCRdb on the 5' RACE reads, yielding one entry per CDR3 protein. The top ten hold roughly 18% of the sample, which has a few hundred thousand distinct CDR3 sequences, roughly 9.4% seen once. The input for sequencing was PBMCs, taken on the day of the first yellow fever vaccination. The receptors were gathered from a man between 18 and 35 years old who received the YFV17D yellow fever vaccine.

There are many counts of this clonotype. V gene TRBV4-3 combines with J gene TRBJ2-6, with 7 bases matching TRBD2. The CDR3 runs 19 residues. Germline V gene lookup returns CDR1 LGHNA and CDR2 YSLEER. The trim removed 2 bases at V and 3 bases at J, leaving 13 bases unmatched. The CDR3: CASSQRVPDGGFGANVLTF. The CDR3 DNA reads as TGCGCCAGCAGCCAAAGGGTCCCAGACGGGGGGTTTGGGGCCAACGTCCTGACTTTC.

This clonotype was seen ten or more times. The rearrangement links TRBV6-1 to TRBJ1-1; D is possibly TRBD1 (5 bases). Looked up from germline, CDR1 is MNHNS and CDR2 is SASEGT. This CDR3 spans 12 amino acids. V lost 6 bases and J 7 bases, leaving 12 bases between the germline ends. CDR3 sequence: CASRETEVEAFF. The DNA for the CDR3 is TGTGCCAGCAGAGAGACAGAGGTTGAAGCTTTCTTT.

This clonotype was detected ten times or more. This chain links TRBV28 with TRBJ2-1, with 9 bases identical to TRBD1. The J segment lost 6 bases and the V segment lost 7 bases, leaving 1 base of the junction unmatched. This CDR3 is 12 amino acids long. The germline gives CDR1 MDHEN, CDR2 SYDVKM. The CDR3 loop reads CASNRGLNEQFF. The CDR3 bases are TGTGCCAGCAACAGGGGGCTCAATGAGCAGTTCTTC.

CDR3 coding DNA: TGTGCCAGCAGCTTAGGCGGGGGGGCCCAAGAGACCCAGTACTTC. As protein: CASSLGGGAQETQYF. The rearrangement links TRBV5-4 to TRBJ2-5; 9 positions match TRBD2. CDR1 is SGHNT, CDR2 YYREEE, per germline (reference sequence). The V gene end was trimmed by 2 bases and the J gene end by 1 base; junction bases not matched to a gene: 3. This CDR3 is 15 amino acids long.

A few counts support this clonotype. The rearrangement uses TRBV2 and TRBJ1-2, with D possibly being TRBD1 (5 bases). From germline, CDR1 is SNHLY and CDR2 FYNNEI. With 4 bases removed from V and 2 bases from J, the gap between germline ends came to 8 bases. This CDR3 region has 13 residues. The CDR3 is CASSAWDNYGYTF. The DNA of the CDR3 is TGTGCCAGCAGTGCTTGGGACAACTATGGCTACACCTTC.

This clonotype was counted between two and nine times. The chain joins TRBV7-3 to TRBJ2-1, with D tentatively TRBD1 (6 bases). V gave up 8 bases and J gave up 7 bases, with 15 bases separating them. CDR1 and CDR2 from the germline V gene are SGHTA and FQGTGA. The CDR3 consists of 13 residues. Here the CDR3 DNA reads TGTGCCAGCGGGGCAGGGGTTTCTAATGAGCAGTTCTTC. Translated: CASGAGVSNEQFF.

The genes are TRBV6-5 and TRBJ2-3, with 7 bases identical to TRBD2. The V segment lost 2 bases and the J segment 5 bases; nucleotides outside the gene matches: 4. CDR1 and CDR2 from the germline V gene are MNHEY and SVGAGI. There are 14 residues in the CDR3. Here the CDR3 reads CASSYASGIDTQYF. In DNA form, the CDR3 reads TGTGCCAGCAGTTACGCTAGCGGCATAGATACGCAGTATTTT.

The chain is built from TRBV18 and TRBJ1-1; 7 bases agree with TRBD1. V lost 3 bases, J lost 1 base, and 11 bases stayed unmatched. This CDR3 is built from 17 residues. Germline V gene sequence: CDR1 KGHSH, CDR2 LQKENI. CDR3 sequence: CASSPRTGQSKNTEAFF. The CDR3 DNA follows: TGTGCCAGCTCACCCAGGACAGGTCAATCCAAGAACACTGAAGCTTTCTTT.

A word on this clonotype: Just one base apart from a much larger clone, this may be a read error. The J gene is TRBJ2-1, the V gene TRBV5-4; TRBD1 agrees at 10 bases. The CDR3 is 15 residues long. With V trimmed by 3 bases and J by 5 bases, 5 bases remained unmatched. The germline V gene has CDR1 SGHNT and CDR2 YYREEE (reference sequence). This CDR3 is CASSSTGTGDNEQFF. CDR3 nucleotides: TGTGCCAGCAGCTCTACCGGGACAGGGGACAATGAGCAGTTCTTC.

This clonotype was recorded a few times. The V call is TRBV12-3 or TRBV12-4, the J call TRBJ2-3, with a tentative D call TRBD1 (6 bases). CDR3 length: 16 residues. Trimming removed 3 bases from V and 2 bases from J, with 15 bases in between. CDR3 nucleotides: TGTGCCAGCAGTTTCAGAAGGACAGCCCCCACAGATACGCAGTATTTT. Amino acids: CASSFRRTAPTDTQYF.

This clonotype was counted a few times. The chain joins TRBV3-1 to TRBJ2-2, with D unresolved. This CDR3 is 13 amino acids long. Germline assignment: CDR1 LGHDT and CDR2 YNNKEL (reference sequence). V was pared by 4 bases and J by 2 bases, with 5 bases between. The CDR3 spells CASSLINTGELFF. CDR3 DNA: TGTGCCAGCAGCCTAATAAACACCGGGGAGCTGTTTTTT.

The chain uses TRBV5-4 and TRBJ2-5; tentatively, D is TRBD1 (6 bases). The ends were cut back, 3 bases at V and 5 bases at J, with 20 bases in the middle. Germline V gives CDR1 SGHNT, CDR2 YYREEE (reference sequence). This CDR3 comprises 16 residues. The CDR3 spells CASSSSGTPKGETQYF. CDR3 DNA: TGTGCCAGCAGCTCATCCGGGACACCGAAGGGGGAGACCCAGTACTTC.

This clonotype showed up just a few times. The chain recombines TRBV6-1 with TRBJ2-1, with 8 bases aligning to TRBD1. The CDR3 runs 13 residues. CDR1 and CDR2 from the germline V gene are MNHNS and SASEGT. After removal of 2 bases from V and 10 bases from J, the junction contained 4 bases not matched to a gene. The CDR3 region is CASSETGGAEQFF. The DNA for the CDR3 is TGTGCCAGCAGTGAAACAGGGGGTGCGGAGCAGTTCTTC.

The chain carries TRBV7-8 and TRBJ2-5; D may match TRBD1 or TRBD2 (6 bases each). Germline V gene data show CDR1 as SGHVS and CDR2 as FQNEAQ. This CDR3 region has 16 residues. V shed 4 bases and J shed 4 bases, with 19 bases lying between them. CDR3 nucleotide sequence: TGTGCCAGCAGCTCTCGCGTCGGGGGCCGGGGAGAGACCCAGTACTTC. Translation: CASSSRVGGRGETQYF.

The V gene is TRBV6-1, the J gene TRBJ1-2, with D hard to call. The V end was cut by 4 bases, the J end by 0 bases, with 12 bases between. Germline CDR1 is MNHNS and CDR2 is SASEGT. The CDR3 extends over 15 amino acids. CDR3 protein: CASSAHVTANYGYTF. The CDR3 coding sequence is TGTGCCAGCAGTGCCCACGTAACAGCTAACTATGGCTACACCTTC.

This clonotype turned up a few times. The chain carries TRBV20-1 and TRBJ2-3; 7 positions match TRBD2. This CDR3 spans 15 amino acids. With 2 bases clipped from V and 0 bases from J, the junction kept 5 bases outside the gene matches. Germline V CDR1 and CDR2: DFQATT, SNEGSKA (reference sequence). The CDR3 nucleotides read TGCAGTGCTAGAAGCTGGCGGGAGAGCACAGATACGCAGTATTTT. This translates into CSARSWRESTDTQYF.